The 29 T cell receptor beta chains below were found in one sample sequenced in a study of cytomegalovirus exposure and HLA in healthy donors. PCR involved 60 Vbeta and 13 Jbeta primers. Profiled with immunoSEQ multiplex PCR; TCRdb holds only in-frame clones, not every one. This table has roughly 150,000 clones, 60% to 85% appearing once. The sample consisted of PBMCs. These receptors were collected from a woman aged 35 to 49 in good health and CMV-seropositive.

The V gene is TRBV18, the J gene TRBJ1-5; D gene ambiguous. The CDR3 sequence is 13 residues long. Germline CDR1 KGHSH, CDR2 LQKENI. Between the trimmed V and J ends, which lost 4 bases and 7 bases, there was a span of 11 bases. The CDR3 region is CASSQEGGQPQHF. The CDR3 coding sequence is TGTGCCAGCTCACAGGAAGGAGGGCAGCCCCAGCATTTT. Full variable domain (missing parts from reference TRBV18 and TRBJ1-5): NAGVMQNPRHLVRRRGQEARLRCSPMKGHSHVYWYRQLPEEGLKFMVYLQKENIIDESGMPKERFSAEFPKEGPSILRIQQVVRGDSAAYFCASSQEGGQPQHFGDGTRLSIL.

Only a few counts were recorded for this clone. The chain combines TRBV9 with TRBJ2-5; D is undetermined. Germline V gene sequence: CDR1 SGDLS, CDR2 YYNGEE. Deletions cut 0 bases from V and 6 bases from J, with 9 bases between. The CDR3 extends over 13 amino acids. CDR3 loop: CASSVDGIKTQYF. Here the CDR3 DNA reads TGTGCCAGCAGCGTAGACGGTATAAAGACCCAGTACTTC. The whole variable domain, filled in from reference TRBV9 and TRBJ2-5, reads DSGVTQTPKHLITATGQRVTLRCSPRSGDLSVYWYQQSLDQGLQFLIQYYNGEERAKGNILERFSAQQFPDLHSELNLSSLELGDSALYFCASSVDGIKTQYFGPGTRLLVL.

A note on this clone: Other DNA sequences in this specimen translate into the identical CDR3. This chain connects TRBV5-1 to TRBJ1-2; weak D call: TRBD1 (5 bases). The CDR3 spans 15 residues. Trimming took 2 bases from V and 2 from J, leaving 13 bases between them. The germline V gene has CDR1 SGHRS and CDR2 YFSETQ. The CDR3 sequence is CASSFGQGGNYGYTF. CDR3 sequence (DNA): TGCGCCAGCAGCTTTGGGCAGGGAGGGAACTATGGCTACACCTTC.

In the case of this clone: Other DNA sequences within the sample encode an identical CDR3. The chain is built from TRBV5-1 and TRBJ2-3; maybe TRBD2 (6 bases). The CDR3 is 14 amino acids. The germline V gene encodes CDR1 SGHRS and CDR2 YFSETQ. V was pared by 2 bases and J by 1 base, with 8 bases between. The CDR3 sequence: CASSLSGGTDTQYF. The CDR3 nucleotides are TGCGCCAGCAGCTTATCGGGGGGCACAGATACGCAGTATTTT.

The chain's CDR3 is CASSLEQFGAGGQDTQYF. The CDR3 region has the DNA TGTGCCAGCAGCTTAGAGCAGTTCGGGGCGGGGGGGCAAGATACGCAGTATTTT. This rearrangement joins TRBV7-2 to TRBJ2-3; 9 nucleotides line up with TRBD2. The CDR3 consists of 18 residues. Trimming at V came to 1 base and at J to 5 bases, leaving 13 bases not matched to a gene. Germline loops: CDR1 SGHTA, CDR2 FQGNSA.

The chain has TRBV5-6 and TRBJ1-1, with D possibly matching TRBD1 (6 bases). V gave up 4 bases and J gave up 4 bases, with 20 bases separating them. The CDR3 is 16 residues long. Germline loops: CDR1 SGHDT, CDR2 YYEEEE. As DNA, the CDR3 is TGTGCCAGCAGCCCAAACTACAGGGCGATGACCACTGAAGCTTTCTTT. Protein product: CASSPNYRAMTTEAFF.

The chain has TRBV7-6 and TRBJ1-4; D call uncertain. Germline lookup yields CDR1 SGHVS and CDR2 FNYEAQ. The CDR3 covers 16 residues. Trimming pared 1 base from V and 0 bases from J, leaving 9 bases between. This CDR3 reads CASSLVGGSTNEKLFF. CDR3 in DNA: TGTGCCAGCAGCTTAGTAGGCGGGTCAACTAATGAAAAACTGTTTTTT.

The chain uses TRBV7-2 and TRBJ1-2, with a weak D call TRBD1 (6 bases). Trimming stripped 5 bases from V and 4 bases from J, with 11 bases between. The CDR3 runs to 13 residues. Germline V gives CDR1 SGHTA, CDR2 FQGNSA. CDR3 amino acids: CASSRRGAYGYTF. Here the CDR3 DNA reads TGTGCCAGCAGCCGCAGGGGAGCCTATGGCTACACCTTC.

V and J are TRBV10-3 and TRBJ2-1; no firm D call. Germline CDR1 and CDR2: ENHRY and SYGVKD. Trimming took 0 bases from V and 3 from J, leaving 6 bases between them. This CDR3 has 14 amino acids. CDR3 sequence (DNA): TGTGCCATCAGTGAGTCGGGCAGCTACAATGAGCAGTTCTTC. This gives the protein CAISESGSYNEQFF.

CDR3 loop: CAGPGQTGGYTF. The CDR3 nucleotides read TGTGCCGGCCCGGGACAGACGGGCGGCTACACCTTC. The chain links TRBV30 to TRBJ1-2, with 7 bases matching TRBD1. V lost 8 bases and J lost 8; bases outside the gene matches: 11. Germline V gene data show CDR1 as GTSNPN and CDR2 as SVGIG (reference sequence). The CDR3 sequence is 12 residues long. Looking up the rest from reference TRBV30 and TRBJ1-2 gives the full variable domain: SQTIHQWPATLVQPVGSPLSLECTVEGTSNPNLYWYRQAAGRGLQLLFYSVGIGQISSEVPQNLSASRPQDRQFILSSKKLLLSDSGFYLCAGPGQTGGYTFGSGTRLTVV.

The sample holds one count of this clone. CDR3: CAITDPGTLGYGYTF. CDR3 sequence (DNA): TGTGCCATCACTGATCCAGGTACCTTGGGCTATGGCTACACCTTC. J is TRBJ1-2 and V is TRBV10-3; D unresolved. The germline V gene has CDR1 ENHRY and CDR2 SYGVKD. V lost 7 bases to trimming and J lost 4 bases, with 19 bases between them. The CDR3 totals 15 residues.

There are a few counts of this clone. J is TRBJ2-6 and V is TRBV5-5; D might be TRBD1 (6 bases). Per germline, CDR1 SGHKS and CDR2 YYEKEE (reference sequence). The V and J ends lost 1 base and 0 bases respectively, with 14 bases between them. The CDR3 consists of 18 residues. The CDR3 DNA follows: TGTGCCAGCAGCTTGATTCCACAGGGTCGCTCTGGGGCCAACGTCCTGACTTTC. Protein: CASSLIPQGRSGANVLTF.

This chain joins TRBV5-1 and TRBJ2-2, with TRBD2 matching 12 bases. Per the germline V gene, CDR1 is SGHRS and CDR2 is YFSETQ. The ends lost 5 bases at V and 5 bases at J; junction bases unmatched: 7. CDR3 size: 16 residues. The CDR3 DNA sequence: TGCGCCAGCAGACCGACTAGCGGGGGAGGAACCGGGGAGCTGTTTTTT. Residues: CASRPTSGGGTGELFF.

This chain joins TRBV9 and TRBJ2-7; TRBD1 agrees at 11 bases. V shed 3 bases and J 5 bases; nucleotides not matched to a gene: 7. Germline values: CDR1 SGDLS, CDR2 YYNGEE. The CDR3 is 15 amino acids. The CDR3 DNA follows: TGTGCCAGCAGCGGGACAGGGGGCTTTCGGAACGAGCAGTACTTC. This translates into CASSGTGGFRNEQYF.

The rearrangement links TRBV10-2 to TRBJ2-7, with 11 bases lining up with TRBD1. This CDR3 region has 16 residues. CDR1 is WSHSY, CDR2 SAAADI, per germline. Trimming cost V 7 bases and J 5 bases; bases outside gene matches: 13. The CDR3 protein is CASTPPRGTGGNEQYF. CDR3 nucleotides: TGCGCCAGCACCCCCCCACGCGGGACAGGGGGAAACGAGCAGTACTTC.

Here the CDR3 reads CASSESGTNYGYTF. The CDR3 DNA reads as TGTGCCAGCAGTGAAAGCGGGACCAACTATGGCTACACCTTC. The rearrangement uses TRBV6-1 and TRBJ1-2, with D possibly TRBD1 on 5 matching bases. The germline CDR1 and CDR2 sequences are MNHNS and SASEGT. CDR3 size: 14 residues. Trimming removed 2 bases at V and 2 bases at J, with 9 bases between.

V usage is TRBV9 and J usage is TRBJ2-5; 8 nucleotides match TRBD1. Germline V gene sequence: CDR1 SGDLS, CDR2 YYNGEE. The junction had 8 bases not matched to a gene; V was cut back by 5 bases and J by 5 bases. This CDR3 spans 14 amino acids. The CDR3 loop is CASSPQGARETQYF. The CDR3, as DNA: TGTGCCAGCAGTCCTCAGGGGGCTAGGGAGACCCAGTACTTC. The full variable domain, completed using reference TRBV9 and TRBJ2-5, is DSGVTQTPKHLITATGQRVTLRCSPRSGDLSVYWYQQSLDQGLQFLIQYYNGEERAKGNILERFSAQQFPDLHSELNLSSLELGDSALYFCASSPQGARETQYFGPGTRLLVL.

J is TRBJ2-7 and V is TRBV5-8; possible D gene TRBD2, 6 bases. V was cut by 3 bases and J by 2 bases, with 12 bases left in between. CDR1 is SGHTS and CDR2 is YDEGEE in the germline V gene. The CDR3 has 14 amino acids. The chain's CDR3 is CASSYRGVPYEQYF. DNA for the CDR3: TGTGCCAGCAGCTACCGCGGGGTTCCCTACGAGCAGTACTTC.

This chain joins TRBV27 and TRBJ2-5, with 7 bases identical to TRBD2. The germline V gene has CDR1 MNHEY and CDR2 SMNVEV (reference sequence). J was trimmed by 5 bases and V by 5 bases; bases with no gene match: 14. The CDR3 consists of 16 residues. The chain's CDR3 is CASSPLSTSVGETQYF. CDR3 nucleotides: TGTGCCAGCAGTCCCCTTAGTACTAGCGTGGGGGAGACCCAGTACTTC.

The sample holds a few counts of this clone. CDR3 sequence: CASSLVASGNNEQFF. CDR3 bases: TGCGCCAGCAGCTTGGTGGCTAGCGGGAACAATGAGCAGTTCTTC. The chain uses TRBV5-1 and TRBJ2-1, with 9 bases aligning to TRBD2. The CDR3 contains 15 residues. In germline, CDR1 is SGHRS, CDR2 YFSETQ. V trimming: 0 bases; J trimming: 5 bases; junction bases outside the gene matches: 3.

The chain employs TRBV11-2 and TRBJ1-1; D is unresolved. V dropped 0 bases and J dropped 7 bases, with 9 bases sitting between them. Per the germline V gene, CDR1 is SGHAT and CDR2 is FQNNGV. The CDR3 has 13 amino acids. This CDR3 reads CASSLDMSLEAFF. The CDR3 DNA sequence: TGTGCCAGCAGCTTAGATATGTCCCTTGAAGCTTTCTTT.

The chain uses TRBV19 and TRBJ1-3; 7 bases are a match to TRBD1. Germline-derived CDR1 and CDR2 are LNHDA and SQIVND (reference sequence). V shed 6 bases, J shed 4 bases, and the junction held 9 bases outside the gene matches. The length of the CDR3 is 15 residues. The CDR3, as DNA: TGTGCCAGTAGCGTCTTAGGGGGCGCGGGAAACACCATATATTTT. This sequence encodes CASSVLGGAGNTIYF.

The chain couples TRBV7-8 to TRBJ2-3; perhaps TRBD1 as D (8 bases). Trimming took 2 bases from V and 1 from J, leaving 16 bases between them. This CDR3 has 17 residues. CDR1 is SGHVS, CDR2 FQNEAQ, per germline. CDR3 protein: CASSLYRGGSRTDTQYF. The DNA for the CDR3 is TGTGCCAGCAGCTTATACAGGGGGGGCTCGCGCACAGATACGCAGTATTTT.

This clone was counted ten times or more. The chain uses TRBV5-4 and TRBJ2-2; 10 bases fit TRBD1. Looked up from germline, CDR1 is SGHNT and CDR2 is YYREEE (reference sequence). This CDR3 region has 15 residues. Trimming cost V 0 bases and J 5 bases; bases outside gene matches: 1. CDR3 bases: TGTGCCAGCAGCTTGGGGACAGGGGGGACCGGGGAGCTGTTTTTT. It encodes CASSLGTGGTGELFF.

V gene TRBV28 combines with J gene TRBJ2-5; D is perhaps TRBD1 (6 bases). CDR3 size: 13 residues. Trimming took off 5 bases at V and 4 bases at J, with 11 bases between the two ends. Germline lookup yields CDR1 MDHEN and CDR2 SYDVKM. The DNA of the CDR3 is TGTGCCAGCAGTCGGCCAGGGGTAGAGACCCAGTACTTC. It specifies CASSRPGVETQYF.

The CDR3 DNA reads as TGTGCCAGCAGCTTGGGGGGGGCGGGGGGAGTGGGCGAGCAGTACTTC. Its translation: CASSLGGAGGVGEQYF. The chain recombines TRBV5-4 with TRBJ2-7, with 8 nucleotides matching TRBD2. The CDR3 is made up of 16 amino acids. Germline V gene sequence: CDR1 SGHNT, CDR2 YYREEE (reference sequence). With V trimmed by 0 bases and J by 6 bases, 11 bases remained unmatched.

Here the CDR3 reads CASRQPGASYYGYTF. The CDR3, as DNA: TGTGCCAGCAGACAGCCGGGAGCGTCCTACTATGGCTACACCTTC. The chain carries TRBV11-2 and TRBJ1-2; unclear D gene. Germline V gene data show CDR1 as SGHAT and CDR2 as FQNNGV. CDR3 size: 15 residues. V shed 6 bases and J shed 3 bases, with 17 bases lying between them.

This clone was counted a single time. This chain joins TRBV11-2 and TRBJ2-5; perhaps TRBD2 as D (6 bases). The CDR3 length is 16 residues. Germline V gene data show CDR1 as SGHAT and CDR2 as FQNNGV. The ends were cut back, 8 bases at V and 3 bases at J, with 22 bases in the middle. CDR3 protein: CASLRAGRGREETQYF. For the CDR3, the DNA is TGTGCCAGCCTCCGCGCTGGGCGGGGCAGGGAAGAGACCCAGTACTTC.

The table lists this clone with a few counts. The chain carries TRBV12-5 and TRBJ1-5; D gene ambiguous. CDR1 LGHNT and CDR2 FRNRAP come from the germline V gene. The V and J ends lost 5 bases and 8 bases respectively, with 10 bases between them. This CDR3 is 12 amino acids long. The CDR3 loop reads CASGPRVEPQHF. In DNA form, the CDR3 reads TGTGCTAGTGGTCCCCGAGTCGAGCCCCAGCATTTT.